This is a list of T cell receptor beta chains from one sample in a study of T cell responses to AZD1222 COVID-19 vaccine. Generated by immunoSEQ multiplex PCR, the TCRdb table keeps only in-frame clones and is missing some. This table has 90,000 to 140,000 clones, roughly 89% appearing once. The source was peripheral blood, collected 28 days after the second AZD1222 dose. These receptors came from an adult who received the AZD1222 COVID-19 vaccine. Both conserved end residues are part of each CDR3. The order of the fields is J gene, D gene, clone size, V gene, CDR3 DNA, CDR3 protein. The D gene is left open where the match is weak. Not every row has a clone size; where given, it reads once, few, many or a size class.

j_call: TRBJ2-7
d_call: TRBD2
clone_size: .
v_call: TRBV6-2/TRBV6-3
cdr3_nt: TGTGCCAGCAGTTTTAGCGGGAGATTCTACGAGCAGTACTTC
cdr3_aa: CASSFSGRFYEQYF

j_call: TRBJ1-1
d_call: TRBD1
clone_size: .
v_call: TRBV5-1
cdr3_nt: TGCGCCAGCAGCTGGTCAGGGGACAGGGGTCTAAACACTGAAGCTTTCTTT
cdr3_aa: CASSWSGDRGLNTEAFF

j_call: TRBJ2-7
d_call: .
clone_size: .
v_call: TRBV10-3
cdr3_nt: TGTGCCATCAGTTACAACTCACCCTCCTACGAGCAGTACTTC
cdr3_aa: CAISYNSPSYEQYF

j_call: TRBJ1-4
d_call: .
clone_size: .
v_call: TRBV19
cdr3_nt: TGTGCCAGTAGTATGGGACCCCTTGAACTGTTTTTT
cdr3_aa: CASSMGPLELFF

j_call: TRBJ1-2
d_call: TRBD1
clone_size: .
v_call: TRBV11-2
cdr3_nt: TGTGCCAGCAGCTTAGATTTACTCACAGGGGCTAGATATGGCTACACCTTC
cdr3_aa: CASSLDLLTGARYGYTF

j_call: TRBJ2-7
d_call: TRBD2
clone_size: .
v_call: TRBV24-1
cdr3_nt: TGTGCCACCAGTGACACGACTAGCGGTTCCTACGAGCAGTACTTC
cdr3_aa: CATSDTTSGSYEQYF

j_call: TRBJ2-1
d_call: .
clone_size: .
v_call: TRBV28
cdr3_nt: TGTGCCAGCATACCTTCGGCTCACCCTTCCTACAATGAGCAGTTCTTC
cdr3_aa: CASIPSAHPSYNEQFF

j_call: TRBJ1-3
d_call: .
clone_size: .
v_call: TRBV18
cdr3_nt: TGTGCCAGCTCACCAAAGGCGACAACACAGGCAAGGGACCTCTCTGGAAACACCATATATTTT
cdr3_aa: CASSPKATTQARDLSGNTIYF

j_call: TRBJ2-5
d_call: TRBD2
clone_size: .
v_call: TRBV4-3
cdr3_nt: TGCGCCAGCAGCCAATTCCTAGCGGCCCAAGAGACCCAGTACTTC
cdr3_aa: CASSQFLAAQETQYF

j_call: TRBJ2-1
d_call: .
clone_size: .
v_call: TRBV6-5
cdr3_nt: TGTGCCAGTCTGAGAGGGGGCAATGAGCAGTTCTTC
cdr3_aa: CASLRGGNEQFF

j_call: TRBJ1-5
d_call: .
clone_size: .
v_call: TRBV30
cdr3_nt: TGTGCCTGGGACGTGAGTGGGGTGAATCAGCCCCAGCATTTT
cdr3_aa: CAWDVSGVNQPQHF

j_call: TRBJ2-7
d_call: .
clone_size: .
v_call: TRBV7-9
cdr3_nt: TGTGCCAGCAGCTTAGACACCGACTACGAGCAGTACTTC
cdr3_aa: CASSLDTDYEQYF

j_call: TRBJ1-2
d_call: .
clone_size: .
v_call: TRBV28
cdr3_nt: TGTGCCAGCGGAGGCCAGCTTAGTTCGCGGGTGAAGGGCTACACCTTC
cdr3_aa: CASGGQLSSRVKGYTF

j_call: TRBJ2-5
d_call: .
clone_size: .
v_call: TRBV5-1
cdr3_nt: TGCGCCAGCAGCTTGTCATCCGTCGCGCAAGAGACCCAGTACTTC
cdr3_aa: CASSLSSVAQETQYF

j_call: TRBJ1-1
d_call: TRBD1
clone_size: .
v_call: TRBV19
cdr3_nt: TGTGCCAGTAGCCGGACCAGGGGGTCTGAAGCTTTCTTT
cdr3_aa: CASSRTRGSEAFF

j_call: TRBJ2-1
d_call: TRBD2
clone_size: .
v_call: TRBV28
cdr3_nt: TGTGCCAGCAGTCCCCCGATAGCGGGAGATCACAATGAGCAGTTCTTC
cdr3_aa: CASSPPIAGDHNEQFF

j_call: TRBJ2-1
d_call: .
clone_size: .
v_call: TRBV14
cdr3_nt: TGTGCCAGCAGCCAATTTATCAGCGGACGGAGCTCCTACAATGAGCAGTTCTTC
cdr3_aa: CASSQFISGRSSYNEQFF

j_call: TRBJ2-1
d_call: .
clone_size: .
v_call: TRBV7-6
cdr3_nt: TGTGCCAGCAGCCCCAGCGGCTCCTACAATGAGCAGTTCTTC
cdr3_aa: CASSPSGSYNEQFF

j_call: TRBJ1-5
d_call: .
clone_size: .
v_call: TRBV27
cdr3_nt: TGTGCCAGCAGTTTGAGTGGGCTCCTCCAGCCCCAGCATTTT
cdr3_aa: CASSLSGLLQPQHF

j_call: TRBJ2-5
d_call: .
clone_size: .
v_call: TRBV24-1
cdr3_nt: TGTGCCACCAGTGATTCCTGGGGCGGTTCCGAGACCCAGTACTTC
cdr3_aa: CATSDSWGGSETQYF

j_call: TRBJ2-1
d_call: TRBD2
clone_size: .
v_call: TRBV6-5
cdr3_nt: TGTGCCAGCGGGGGGGGGTTGACTAACAATGAGCAGTTCTTC
cdr3_aa: CASGGGLTNNEQFF

j_call: TRBJ2-7
d_call: TRBD2
clone_size: .
v_call: TRBV7-2
cdr3_nt: TGTGCCAGCAGCCCCGGACTAGCGGGAGAAGGTCAGTACTTC
cdr3_aa: CASSPGLAGEGQYF

j_call: TRBJ1-2
d_call: .
clone_size: once
v_call: TRBV19
cdr3_nt: TGTGCCAGTAGCGTCCGGGAGGGTGGCTACACCTTC
cdr3_aa: CASSVREGGYTF

j_call: TRBJ2-7
d_call: .
clone_size: .
v_call: TRBV11-2
cdr3_nt: TGTGCCACCGCTCCTAGTAGTCCCTACGAGCAGTACTTC
cdr3_aa: CATAPSSPYEQYF

j_call: TRBJ1-4
d_call: .
clone_size: .
v_call: TRBV28
cdr3_nt: TGTGCCAGCAGTCCTGAGGACACCTCAACTAATGAAAAACTGTTTTTT
cdr3_aa: CASSPEDTSTNEKLFF